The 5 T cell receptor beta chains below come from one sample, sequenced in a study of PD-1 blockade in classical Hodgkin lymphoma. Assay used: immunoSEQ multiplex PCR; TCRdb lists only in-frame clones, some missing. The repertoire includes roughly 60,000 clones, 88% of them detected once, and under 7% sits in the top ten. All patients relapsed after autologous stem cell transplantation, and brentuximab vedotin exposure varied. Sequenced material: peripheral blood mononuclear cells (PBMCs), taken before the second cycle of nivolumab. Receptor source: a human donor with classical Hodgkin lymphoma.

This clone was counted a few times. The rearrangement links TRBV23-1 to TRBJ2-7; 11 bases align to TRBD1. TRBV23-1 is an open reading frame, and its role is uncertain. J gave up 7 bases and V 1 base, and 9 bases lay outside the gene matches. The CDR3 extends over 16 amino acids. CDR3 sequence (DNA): TGCGCCAGCAGTCAATGTGAGGACAGGGGGCTGGGGGAGCAGTACTTC. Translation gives CASSQCEDRGLGEQYF.

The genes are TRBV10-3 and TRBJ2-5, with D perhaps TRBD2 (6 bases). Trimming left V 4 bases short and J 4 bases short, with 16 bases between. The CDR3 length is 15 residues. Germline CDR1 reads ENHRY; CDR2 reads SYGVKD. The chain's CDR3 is CAISAASEIRETQYF. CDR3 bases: TGTGCCATCAGTGCTGCTAGCGAGATCCGAGAGACCCAGTACTTC.

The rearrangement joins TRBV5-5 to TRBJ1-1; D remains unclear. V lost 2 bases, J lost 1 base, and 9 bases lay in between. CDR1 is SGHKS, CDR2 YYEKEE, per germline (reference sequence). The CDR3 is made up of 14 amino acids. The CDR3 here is CASSFGVENTEAFF. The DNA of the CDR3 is TGTGCCAGCAGCTTCGGGGTTGAGAACACTGAAGCTTTCTTT.

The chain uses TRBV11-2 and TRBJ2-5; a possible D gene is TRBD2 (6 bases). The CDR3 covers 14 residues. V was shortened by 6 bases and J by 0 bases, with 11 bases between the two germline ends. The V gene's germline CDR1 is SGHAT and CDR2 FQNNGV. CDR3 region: CASRRLGYQETQYF. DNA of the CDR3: TGTGCCAGCAGGAGACTAGGGTACCAAGAGACCCAGTACTTC.

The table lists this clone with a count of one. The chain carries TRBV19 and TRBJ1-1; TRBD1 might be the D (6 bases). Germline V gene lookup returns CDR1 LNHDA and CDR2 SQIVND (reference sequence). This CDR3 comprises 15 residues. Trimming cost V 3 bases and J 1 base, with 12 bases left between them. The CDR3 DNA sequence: TGTGCCAGTAGTATTAGGGTCAGGGGGAACACTGAAGCTTTCTTT. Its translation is CASSIRVRGNTEAFF.